Each of the 10 T cell receptor beta chains below was sequenced from the same sample in a study of Graves' ophthalmopathy and Graves' hyperthyroidism. Investigators amplified TCR beta CDR3 regions from RNA transcripts. Following a first-round RT-PCR that used HTBI primers, a second-round multiplex PCR was carried out. TCRdb used MiXCR to reprocess the multiplex PCR reads, holding one entry per CDR3 protein. The profile covers hundreds of thousands of distinct CDR3 sequences, with under 25% appearing a single time and 2.5% to 3.5% taken by the ten largest. Sequenced material: peripheral blood. The receptors were sampled from a woman in her late teens or twenties with stable Graves' hyperthyroidism.

The rearrangement uses TRBV30 and TRBJ1-1; D perhaps matches TRBD1 (5 bases). Germline V gives CDR1 GTSNPN, CDR2 SVGIG (reference sequence). V was shortened by 6 bases and J by 4 bases, with 21 bases between the two germline ends. This CDR3 is 15 amino acids long. In DNA, the CDR3 is TGTGCCTGTAGCATCGAATTTGGGGGAAGCACTGAAGCTTTCTTT. This translates into CACSIEFGGSTEAFF.

This clonotype showed up just a few times. The chain is built from TRBV6-1 and TRBJ2-5, with 14 bases aligning to TRBD2. The CDR3 has 16 residues. Unmatched junction bases numbered 7, after V lost 6 bases and J lost 4 bases. The germline V gene has CDR1 MNHNS and CDR2 SASEGT. CDR3 loop: CASRRLAGGPGETQYF. The CDR3 bases are TGTGCCAGCAGGCGACTAGCGGGAGGGCCGGGAGAGACCCAGTACTTC.

The chain has TRBV11-2 and TRBJ2-7; D may be TRBD1 (6 bases). This CDR3 contains 16 residues. The V gene's germline CDR1 is SGHAT and CDR2 FQNNGV. Trimming stripped 1 base from V and 3 bases from J, with 16 bases between. The chain's CDR3 is CASSLGQDYFIYEQYF. CDR3 nucleotides: TGTGCCAGCAGCTTAGGACAGGATTACTTCATCTACGAGCAGTACTTC.

The chain is built from TRBV4-3 and TRBJ1-3; no clear D. The CDR3 is 16 amino acids. The germline V gene has CDR1 LGHNA and CDR2 YSLEER. Between the trimmed V and J ends, which lost 0 bases and 4 bases, there was a span of 13 bases. CDR3 sequence reads: CASSQDLGVGGNTIYF. As DNA, the CDR3 is TGCGCCAGCAGCCAAGATCTCGGGGTAGGCGGAAACACCATATATTTT.

In its sample, this clonotype was seen many times. CDR3 loop: CASRSSGRNTGELFF. The CDR3 DNA reads as TGTGCCAGCAGATCTAGCGGGAGGAACACCGGGGAGCTGTTTTTT. J is TRBJ2-2 and V is TRBV6-2 or TRBV6-3; 10 bases fit TRBD2. With 6 bases clipped from V and 1 base from J, the junction kept 2 bases outside the gene matches. The CDR3 is made up of 15 amino acids. Germline V CDR1 and CDR2: MNHEY, SVGEGT.

This clonotype was seen at least ten times. This rearrangement joins TRBV6-1 to TRBJ1-2, with no clear D. The CDR3 sequence is 17 residues long. Trimming took 2 bases from V and 5 from J, leaving 21 bases between them. Germline-derived CDR1 and CDR2 are MNHNS and SASEGT. The CDR3 bases are TGTGCCAGCAGTGAATACCCCTCCGGTGGCAGGATGTATGGCTACACCTTC. Translating it yields CASSEYPSGGRMYGYTF.

The rearrangement links TRBV7-3 to TRBJ1-1; perhaps TRBD1 as D (5 bases). The CDR3 is 13 residues long. Germline CDR1 reads SGHTA; CDR2 reads FQGTGA. Trimming stripped 5 bases from V and 11 bases from J, with 18 bases between. For the CDR3, the DNA is TGTGCCAGCAGCGCGGCCGGGCCCGGGACGGCTTTCTTT. Translated, it gives CASSAAGPGTAFF.

This clonotype has a count of ten or more. This rearrangement joins TRBV12-3 or TRBV12-4 to TRBJ1-1, with D tentatively TRBD1 (6 bases). The CDR3 loop spans 14 amino acids. V lost 2 bases and J 4 bases, leaving 11 bases between the germline ends. For the CDR3, the DNA is TGTGCCAGCAGTTTAACTGGGGGCGGCACTGAAGCTTTCTTT. Protein: CASSLTGGGTEAFF.

This clonotype was observed at least ten times. The V gene is TRBV20-1, the J gene TRBJ2-5; perhaps D is TRBD1 or TRBD2 (6 bases each). V shed 0 bases and J shed 5 bases, with 13 bases lying between them. The germline CDR1 and CDR2 sequences are DFQATT and SNEGSKA (reference sequence). This CDR3 region has 14 residues. The CDR3 region is CSARDLGGWETQYF. The CDR3 coding sequence is TGCAGTGCTAGAGATCTCGGGGGCTGGGAGACCCAGTACTTC.

The gene calls are TRBV7-2 and TRBJ1-6, with D hard to call. In germline, CDR1 is SGHTA, CDR2 FQGNSA. The V end was cut by 5 bases, the J end by 5 bases, with 10 bases between. This CDR3 has 14 residues. CDR3 sequence: CASSLRADNSPLHF. CDR3 nucleotides: TGTGCCAGCAGCCTCCGGGCCGATAATTCACCCCTCCACTTT.